A selection of T cell receptor beta chains follows, all from one sample in a study of OX40 agonist ivuxolimab in advanced cancers. Produced via immunoSEQ multiplex PCR; TCRdb's table is partial and in-frame only. In the table there are roughly 20,000 clones, about 87% of which are singletons. The input for sequencing was CD4+ or CD8+ T cells sorted from blood, taken in a trial of the OX40 agonist ivuxolimab. These receptors all stem from an adult with an advanced solid tumor such as melanoma, head and neck, liver or kidney cancer. The CDR3 runs from the conserved cysteine through the conserved F or W. D genes are given only for firm matches. A row's size may be missing; if present it is once, few, many or a size class.

CDR3nt: TGTGCCACCAGCAAACTAAAGGGGGAAGGTGAAAAACTGTTTTTT
CDR3aa: CATSKLKGEGEKLFF
j_gene: TRBJ1-4
abundance: few
v_gene: TRBV15
d_gene: .

CDR3nt: TGTGCCACCAGCAGAGATCCAGGGGCTGGGGCCAACGTCCTGACTTTC
CDR3aa: CATSRDPGAGANVLTF
j_gene: TRBJ2-6
abundance: .
v_gene: TRBV15
d_gene: .

CDR3nt: TGTGCCACCAGCAGGATCGGAGGGGGAGAGTATGGCTACACCTTC
CDR3aa: CATSRIGGGEYGYTF
j_gene: TRBJ1-2
abundance: .
v_gene: TRBV15
d_gene: .

CDR3nt: TGCGCCAGCAGCCAAGAATCCAGGGTGGACGAGCAGTACTTC
CDR3aa: CASSQESRVDEQYF
j_gene: TRBJ2-7
abundance: .
v_gene: TRBV4-3
d_gene: .

CDR3nt: TGTGCCAGCAGCCAAGATATCCAGGACAATGAGCAGTTCTTC
CDR3aa: CASSQDIQDNEQFF
j_gene: TRBJ2-1
abundance: .
v_gene: TRBV14
d_gene: .

CDR3nt: TGTGCCAGCCTTGATGGGACTAGCGGGGGAACAGATACGCAGTATTTT
CDR3aa: CASLDGTSGGTDTQYF
j_gene: TRBJ2-3
abundance: .
v_gene: TRBV2
d_gene: TRBD2

CDR3nt: TGTGCCAGCAGCGTAGCTAGCGGGGGAAACACCGGGGAGCTGTTTTTT
CDR3aa: CASSVASGGNTGELFF
j_gene: TRBJ2-2
abundance: .
v_gene: TRBV9
d_gene: TRBD2

CDR3nt: TGTGCCAGCAGTGACCCGACAATCGACAGGGCGAATGAGCAGTTCTTC
CDR3aa: CASSDPTIDRANEQFF
j_gene: TRBJ2-1
abundance: .
v_gene: TRBV6-4
d_gene: TRBD1

CDR3nt: TGTGCCAGCAGAGCGGGAGATGGTCGTCAGTTCTTC
CDR3aa: CASRAGDGRQFF
j_gene: TRBJ2-1
abundance: .
v_gene: TRBV6-5
d_gene: TRBD2

CDR3nt: TGCAGCGTTTACACAGATTACTCCTACAATGAGCAGTTCTTC
CDR3aa: CSVYTDYSYNEQFF
j_gene: TRBJ2-1
abundance: .
v_gene: TRBV29-1
d_gene: .

CDR3nt: TGTGCCAGCAGCTTCGAGAGACTGGCCGGGGAGCTGTTTTTT
CDR3aa: CASSFERLAGELFF
j_gene: TRBJ2-2
abundance: medium-sized
v_gene: TRBV5-6
d_gene: .

CDR3nt: TGCGCCAGCAGCTTGGGTACAGGGAGGAGGTCCTACGAGCAGTACTTC
CDR3aa: CASSLGTGRRSYEQYF
j_gene: TRBJ2-7
abundance: .
v_gene: TRBV5-1
d_gene: .

CDR3nt: TGTGCCAGCAGTTGGGGACCAAACACTGAAGCTTTCTTT
CDR3aa: CASSWGPNTEAFF
j_gene: TRBJ1-1
abundance: .
v_gene: TRBV27
d_gene: .

CDR3nt: TGCAGCGTTGAAGATGTCGAAGTACCTCCCTACGAGCAGTACTTC
CDR3aa: CSVEDVEVPPYEQYF
j_gene: TRBJ2-7
abundance: .
v_gene: TRBV29-1
d_gene: .

CDR3nt: TGTGCCAGCAGCCAAGACTGGCGGGGGGGCAATGAGCAGTTCTTC
CDR3aa: CASSQDWRGGNEQFF
j_gene: TRBJ2-1
abundance: .
v_gene: TRBV5-6
d_gene: TRBD2

CDR3nt: TGTGCCAGCAGCGTAGGACCGGGACAGGGGCCTGGCTACACCTTC
CDR3aa: CASSVGPGQGPGYTF
j_gene: TRBJ1-2
abundance: .
v_gene: TRBV7-9
d_gene: TRBD1

CDR3nt: TGTGCCAGCAGCTTAGAAGGGGGCGGTGCGAACACTGAAGCTTTCTTT
CDR3aa: CASSLEGGGANTEAFF
j_gene: TRBJ1-1
abundance: .
v_gene: TRBV7-6
d_gene: TRBD1

CDR3nt: TGTGCCAGCCAGGGGACAACTAATGAAAAACTGTTTTTT
CDR3aa: CASQGTTNEKLFF
j_gene: TRBJ1-4
abundance: few
v_gene: TRBV5-5
d_gene: .

CDR3nt: TGTGCCATCAGTGAGTTCCGGGGAGGCTCTCACTCTGGAAACACCATATATTTT
CDR3aa: CAISEFRGGSHSGNTIYF
j_gene: TRBJ1-3
abundance: .
v_gene: TRBV10-3
d_gene: .

CDR3nt: TGTGCCAGCAGCCTACTTGAACTACACTACGAGCAGTACTTC
CDR3aa: CASSLLELHYEQYF
j_gene: TRBJ2-7
abundance: .
v_gene: TRBV13
d_gene: .

CDR3nt: TGCGCCAGCAAGGTTGGGGGATCCAATCAGCCCCAGCATTTT
CDR3aa: CASKVGGSNQPQHF
j_gene: TRBJ1-5
abundance: .
v_gene: TRBV10-2
d_gene: .

CDR3nt: TGTGCCAGCAGTGAATGGGGATCCAATCAGCCCCAGCATTTT
CDR3aa: CASSEWGSNQPQHF
j_gene: TRBJ1-5
abundance: .
v_gene: TRBV2
d_gene: .

CDR3nt: TGTGCCAGTAGTATAAAGGGGTTGGTCTCTGGCTACACCTTC
CDR3aa: CASSIKGLVSGYTF
j_gene: TRBJ1-2
abundance: .
v_gene: TRBV19
d_gene: .

CDR3nt: TGTGCCTGGAGTGTAGCCAGGTTAGATACGCAGTATTTT
CDR3aa: CAWSVARLDTQYF
j_gene: TRBJ2-3
abundance: few
v_gene: TRBV30
d_gene: .

CDR3nt: TGTGCCAGTAGTCCAACCACGGGTTCGTCAGATACGCAGTATTTT
CDR3aa: CASSPTTGSSDTQYF
j_gene: TRBJ2-3
abundance: few
v_gene: TRBV19
d_gene: .

CDR3nt: TGTGCCTGGAGGGGCGCGGGGTCCCCCTACGAGCAGTACTTC
CDR3aa: CAWRGAGSPYEQYF
j_gene: TRBJ2-7
abundance: .
v_gene: TRBV30
d_gene: .

CDR3nt: TGTGCCAGCAGTGAAGGAGGGGATGGTGAAAAACTGTTTTTT
CDR3aa: CASSEGGDGEKLFF
j_gene: TRBJ1-4
abundance: .
v_gene: TRBV2
d_gene: .

CDR3nt: TGTGCCTCAGGGGGACACTATGGCTACACCTTC
CDR3aa: CASGGHYGYTF
j_gene: TRBJ1-2
abundance: once
v_gene: TRBV19
d_gene: TRBD1

CDR3nt: TGTGCCAGCAGTTATGCCTCGGGACAGGGGGTGTACGAGCAGTACTTC
CDR3aa: CASSYASGQGVYEQYF
j_gene: TRBJ2-7
abundance: .
v_gene: TRBV6-5
d_gene: TRBD1

CDR3nt: TGCGCCAGCAGCCAAGTCGGAGGTAGCACAGATACGCAGTATTTT
CDR3aa: CASSQVGGSTDTQYF
j_gene: TRBJ2-3
abundance: .
v_gene: TRBV4-1
d_gene: .

CDR3nt: TGCGCCAGCAGCCAAGGGGGGCATTCACCCCTCCACTTT
CDR3aa: CASSQGGHSPLHF
j_gene: TRBJ1-6
abundance: .
v_gene: TRBV4-1
d_gene: .

CDR3nt: TGTGCCAGCAGTTTGTACGGCACGAACACCGGGGAGCTGTTTTTT
CDR3aa: CASSLYGTNTGELFF
j_gene: TRBJ2-2
abundance: .
v_gene: TRBV27
d_gene: .